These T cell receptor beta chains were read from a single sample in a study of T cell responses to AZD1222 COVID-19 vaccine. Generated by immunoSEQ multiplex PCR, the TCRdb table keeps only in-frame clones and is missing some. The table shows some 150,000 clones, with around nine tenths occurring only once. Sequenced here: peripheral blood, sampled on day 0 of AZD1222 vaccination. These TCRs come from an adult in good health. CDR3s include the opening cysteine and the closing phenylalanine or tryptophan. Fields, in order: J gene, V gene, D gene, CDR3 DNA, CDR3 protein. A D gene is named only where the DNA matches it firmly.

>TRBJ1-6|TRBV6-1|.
TGTGCCAGCAGTGAAAAGGGAAGCTCCTATAATTCACCCCTCCACTTT
CASSEKGSSYNSPLHF
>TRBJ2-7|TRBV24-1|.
TGTGCCACCAGTGCTGGCATGGCCTACGAGCAGTACTTC
CATSAGMAYEQYF
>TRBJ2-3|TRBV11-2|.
TGTGCCAGCAGCTTAGACCCAGGGTTCACAGATACGCAGTATTTT
CASSLDPGFTDTQYF
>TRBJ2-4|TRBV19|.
TGTGCCAGTATGCCCATTGCAGGGGATAGGGCCAAAAACATTCAGTACTTC
CASMPIAGDRAKNIQYF
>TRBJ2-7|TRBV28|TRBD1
TGTGCCACCCGGTCGGGACAGATATACGAGCAGTACTTC
CATRSGQIYEQYF
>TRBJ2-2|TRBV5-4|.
TGTGCCAGCAGCTTGTTCGGATCCACCGGGGAGCTGTTTTTT
CASSLFGSTGELFF
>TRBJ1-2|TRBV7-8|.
TGTGCCAGCAGCTCGGACCGCTATTATGGCTACACCTTC
CASSSDRYYGYTF
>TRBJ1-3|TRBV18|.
TGTGCCAGCTCTCTTCTCCGGGAAGAACACACCATATATTTT
CASSLLREEHTIYF
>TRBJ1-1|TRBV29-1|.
TGCAGCGTTGAAGGTCAGGGGAGGACTGAAGCTTTCTTT
CSVEGQGRTEAFF
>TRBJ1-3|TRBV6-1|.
TGTGCCAGCAGTGAATGGTTCGGGGGGCCCCTCTCTGGAAACACCATATATTTT
CASSEWFGGPLSGNTIYF
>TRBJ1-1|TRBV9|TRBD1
TGTGCCAGCAGCGTAGAGGACAGGGGGACTGAAGCTTTCTTT
CASSVEDRGTEAFF
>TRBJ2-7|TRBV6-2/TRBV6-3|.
TGTGCCAGCAGTCCCGTAGGGAGCTTCTACGAGCAGTACTTC
CASSPVGSFYEQYF
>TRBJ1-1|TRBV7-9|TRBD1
TGTGCCAGCAGCCCGATGGGACAGGGGGCGTACACTGAAGCTTTCTTT
CASSPMGQGAYTEAFF
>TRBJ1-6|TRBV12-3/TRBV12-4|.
TGTGCCAGCAGTAAAGCCTATTCACCCCTCCACTTT
CASSKAYSPLHF
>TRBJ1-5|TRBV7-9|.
TGTGCCAGCAGCAGGGGCAATCAGCCCCAGCATTTT
CASSRGNQPQHF
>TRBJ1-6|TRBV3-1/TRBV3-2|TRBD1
TGTGCCAGCAGCCAAGGATGGACAGGGGAAGGAGCCCTCCACTTT
CASSQGWTGEGALHF
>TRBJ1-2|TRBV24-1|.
TGTGCCACCAGTGACACCCGCTCCGGCTACACCTTC
CATSDTRSGYTF
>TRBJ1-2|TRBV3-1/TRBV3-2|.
TGTGCCAGCACCCGGACACCAGATAACTATGGCTACACCTTC
CASTRTPDNYGYTF